This TCR beta chain was sequenced for a study of CD8 T cells in ankylosing spondylitis. Overall study results and limits: Within ankylosing spondylitis blood, a TCR beta motif made up of under 10 highly homologous variants appeared to be characteristic. Reportedly, significant enrichment of disease-linked clones occurred in matched ankylosing spondylitis synovial fluid.

CDR1 is MNHEY, CDR2 SVGAGI, per germline. The length of the CDR3 is 17 residues. V lost 0 bases to trimming and J lost 0 bases, with 9 bases between them. TCRdb reanalysed the 5' RACE reads using MiXCR and keeps one entry per CDR3 protein. The data show some 400,000 distinct CDR3 sequences, with about a fifth seen just once and about a sixth held by the top ten. This clonotype has more than one count but fewer than ten. Its antigen is as yet unknown. The TCR comes from a male donor with ankylosing spondylitis. Sequenced input: blood, either unsorted or a sorted T cell fraction (not recorded which). V and J are TRBV6-5 and TRBJ2-6; D uncertain. In DNA, the CDR3 is TGTGCCAGCAGTTACTCGGCCAGTCCCTCTGGGGCCAACGTCCTGACTTTC. Translated, it gives CASSYSASPSGANVLTF.